The 4 T cell receptor beta chains below all came from one sample that was sequenced in a study of cytomegalovirus exposure and HLA in healthy donors. The PCR employed 60 Vbeta primers together with 13 Jbeta primers. Profiled with immunoSEQ multiplex PCR; TCRdb holds only in-frame clones, not every one. The listing records some 110,000 clones. The sequenced sample consisted of PBMCs. All receptors come from a man in his forties in good health and CMV-seropositive.

The CDR3, as DNA: TGTGCCAGCAACAGGGGGATAGGGTCCTACGAGCAGTACTTC. Residues: CASNRGIGSYEQYF. The chain carries TRBV19 and TRBJ2-7, with 8 bases aligning to TRBD1. V trimming: 9 bases; J trimming: 1 base; junction bases outside the gene matches: 8. Germline loops: CDR1 LNHDA, CDR2 SQIVND (reference sequence). CDR3 length: 14 amino acids.

The gene calls are TRBV9 and TRBJ2-3, with D tentatively TRBD2 (6 bases). Germline V gene data show CDR1 as SGDLS and CDR2 as YYNGEE. The length of the CDR3 is 15 residues. The V gene lost 1 base and the J gene lost 4 bases, with 13 bases spanning the gap. The CDR3 sequence is CASSVKTRPPDTQYF. In DNA, the CDR3 is TGTGCCAGCAGCGTAAAGACTAGGCCCCCAGATACGCAGTATTTT.

CDR3 sequence: CASSERGGTNTEAFF. CDR3 in DNA: TGTGCCAGCAGTGAAAGGGGTGGAACGAACACTGAAGCTTTCTTT. V gene TRBV6-1 combines with J gene TRBJ1-1; D perhaps matches TRBD1 (5 bases). This CDR3 spans 15 amino acids. CDR1 and CDR2 (germline): MNHNS, SASEGT. The V end lost 2 bases, the J end lost 1 base, and 11 bases lay between the germline ends.

This sequence joins TRBV6-5 and TRBJ1-4; TRBD1 matches 10 bases. J lost 4 bases, V lost 6 bases, and 5 bases had no gene match. Per germline, CDR1 MNHEY and CDR2 SVGAGI. This CDR3 is 15 amino acids long. The CDR3 DNA reads as TGTGCCAGCAGGCGGGGACAGGGGAATAATGAAAAACTGTTTTTT. This sequence encodes CASRRGQGNNEKLFF.